The 3 T cell receptor beta chains below were found in one sample sequenced in a study of T-cell reconstitution after alpha-beta-depleted transplantation in children. This sample's TCRbeta library carried unique molecular identifier barcodes. TCRdb passed the PCR reads through MiXCR, listing each CDR3 protein once. The sample lists around 580,000 distinct CDR3 sequences; over 25% were seen once. This sample comprised PBMCs, obtained before TCRalphabeta/CD19-depleted stem cell transplant. These receptor sequences come from a boy less than two years old with Wiskott-Aldrich syndrome, due to receive a stem cell transplant.

The chain carries TRBV6-5 and TRBJ2-3, with a possible D match to TRBD2 (5 bases). Trimming stripped 1 base from V and 3 bases from J, with 11 bases between. This CDR3 contains 15 residues. The germline V gene has CDR1 MNHEY and CDR2 SVGAGI. The CDR3 sequence: CASSYLGARTDTQYF. As DNA, the CDR3 is TGTGCCAGCAGTTACTTGGGAGCAAGGACAGATACGCAGTATTTT.

In this sample, this clonotype turned up a few times. The V gene is TRBV12-3 or TRBV12-4, the J gene TRBJ2-5, with 7 nucleotides matching TRBD1. This CDR3 spans 13 amino acids. V shed 7 bases and J 5 bases; nucleotides not matched to a gene: 7. The chain's CDR3 is CASKSGGRETQYF. Written as DNA, the CDR3 is TGTGCCAGCAAGTCAGGGGGTAGGGAGACCCAGTACTTC.

The CDR3 here is CAISPSLAGAIDIQYF. DNA of the CDR3: TGTGCCATCAGCCCATCTCTAGCGGGGGCTATCGACATTCAGTACTTC. The chain uses TRBV10-3 and TRBJ2-4; 10 nucleotides align to TRBD2. The CDR3 is 16 amino acids. Per the germline V gene, CDR1 is ENHRY and CDR2 is SYGVKD. V was pared by 6 bases and J by 8 bases, with 13 bases of the junction left unmatched.